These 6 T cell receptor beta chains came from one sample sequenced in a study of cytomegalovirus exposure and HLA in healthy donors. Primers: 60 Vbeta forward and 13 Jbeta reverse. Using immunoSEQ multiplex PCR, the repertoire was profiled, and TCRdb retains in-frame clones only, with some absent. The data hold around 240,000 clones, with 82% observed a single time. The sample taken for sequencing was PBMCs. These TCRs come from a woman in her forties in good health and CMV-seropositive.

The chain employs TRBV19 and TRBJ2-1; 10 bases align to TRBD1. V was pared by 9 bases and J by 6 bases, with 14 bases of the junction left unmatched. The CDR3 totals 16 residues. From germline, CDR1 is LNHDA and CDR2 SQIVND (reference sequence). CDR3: CASKPAGTGAFNEQFF. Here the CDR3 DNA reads TGTGCCAGCAAACCCGCCGGGACAGGGGCTTTCAATGAGCAGTTCTTC.

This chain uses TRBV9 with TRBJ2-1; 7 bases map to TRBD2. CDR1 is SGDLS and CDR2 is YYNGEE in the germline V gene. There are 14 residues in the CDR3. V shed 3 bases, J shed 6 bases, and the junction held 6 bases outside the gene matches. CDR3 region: CASSGLRGVNEQFF. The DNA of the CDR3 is TGTGCCAGCAGCGGCCTTCGGGGGGTCAATGAGCAGTTCTTC.

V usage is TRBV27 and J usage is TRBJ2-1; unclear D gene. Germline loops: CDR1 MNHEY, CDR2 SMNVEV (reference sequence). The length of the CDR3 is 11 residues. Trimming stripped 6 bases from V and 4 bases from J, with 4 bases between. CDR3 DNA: TGTGCCAGCAGCAGGTACAATGAGCAGTTCTTC. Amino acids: CASSRYNEQFF.

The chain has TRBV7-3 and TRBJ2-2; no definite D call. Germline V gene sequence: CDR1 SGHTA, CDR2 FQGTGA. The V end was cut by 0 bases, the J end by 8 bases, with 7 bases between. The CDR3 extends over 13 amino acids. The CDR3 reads CASSLTDRGELFF. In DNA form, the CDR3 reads TGTGCCAGCAGCTTAACCGATCGGGGGGAGCTGTTTTTT.

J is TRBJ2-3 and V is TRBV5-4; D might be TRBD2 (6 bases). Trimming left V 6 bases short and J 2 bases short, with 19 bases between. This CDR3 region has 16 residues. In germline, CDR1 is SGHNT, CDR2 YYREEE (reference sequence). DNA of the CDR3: TGTGCCAGCACCCTTTTAGCGGCCGTAAACACAGATACGCAGTATTTT. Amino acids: CASTLLAAVNTDTQYF.

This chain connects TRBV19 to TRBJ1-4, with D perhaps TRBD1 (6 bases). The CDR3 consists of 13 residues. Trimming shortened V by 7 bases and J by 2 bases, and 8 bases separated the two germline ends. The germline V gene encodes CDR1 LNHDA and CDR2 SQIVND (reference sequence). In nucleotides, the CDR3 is TGTGCCAGTACAACAGGGACTAATGAAAAACTGTTTTTT. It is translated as CASTTGTNEKLFF.